The subject of this entry is one T cell receptor (beta chain). As yet, its antigen is unknown. These data are taken from a study of Ad26.COV2.S vaccination and SARS-CoV-2 variants. Whole-study context: In the study, Ad26.COV2.S was injected intramuscularly once, or twice 56 days apart.

Treatment reported: some 20 received Ad26.COV2.S at low or high dose, single or two shots; roughly 5 received placebo; per-sample allocation not given. The investigators took samples on day 63 after the first vaccine or placebo injection. Its platform was an Ad26 vector, and its expressed antigen was Wuhan-strain SARS-CoV-2 spike. CDR1 is SGHAT and CDR2 is FQNNGV in the germline V gene. The V and J ends lost 1 base and 7 bases, in that order; junction bases with no gene match: 7. The CDR3 extends over 16 amino acids. Points from the study as a whole: Those who received vaccine or placebo ended up with similar non-spike TCR breadth.

Sequenced by immunoSEQ multiplex PCR; TCRdb stores in-frame clones only, minus some. The sample carries fewer than 800,000 clones, about 90% recorded once. The chain uses TRBV11-2 and TRBJ2-2; TRBD2 aligns across 9 bases. The sequence was collected from a person aged 18 to 65 who received the Ad26.COV2.S COVID-19 vaccine or a placebo. The sample in question was peripheral blood, obtained in a trial of Ad26.COV2.S vaccine versus placebo. The CDR3 coding sequence is TGTGCCAGCAGCTTAGGTCTAGCGGGACGGGGCGGGGAGCTGTTTTTT. It codes for CASSLGLAGRGGELFF.